The 24 T cell receptor beta chains listed next were all sequenced from one sample in a study of blood T cell repertoires in COVID-19. Sequencing used immunoSEQ multiplex PCR; TCRdb keeps in-frame clones, though not all of them. Of about 150,000 clones listed, around four fifths were seen once; the top ten hold 6.5% to 9%. The sequencing input was peripheral blood. The receptors come from an elderly woman with COVID-19, enrolled during active disease.

The J gene is TRBJ1-2, the V gene TRBV7-2, with TRBD1 as a possible D gene (5 bases). The germline CDR1 and CDR2 sequences are SGHTA and FQGNSA. With 5 bases removed from V and 10 bases from J, the gap between germline ends came to 14 bases. This CDR3 region has 12 residues. The CDR3 spells CASSIRGEDYTF. In nucleotides, the CDR3 is TGTGCCAGCAGCATCCGGGGGGAAGACTACACCTTC. Based on the CDR3 plus reference TRBV7-2 and TRBJ1-2, the full variable domain is GAGVSQSPSNKVTEKGKDVELRCDPISGHTALYWYRQSLGQGLEFLIYFQGNSAPDKSGLPSDRFSAERTGGSVSTLTIQRTQQEDSAVYLCASSIRGEDYTFGSGTRLTVV.

This clone turned up a few times. The chain recombines TRBV12-3 or TRBV12-4 with TRBJ1-2; D is perhaps TRBD1 (6 bases). Trimming pared 3 bases from V and 5 bases from J, leaving 10 bases between. The CDR3 runs 13 residues. CDR3 sequence: CASSLLRGYGYTF. CDR3 in DNA: TGTGCCAGCAGTTTGCTCAGGGGATATGGCTACACCTTC.

The chain joins TRBV7-9 to TRBJ2-3, with TRBD2 as a possible D gene (5 bases). Trimming removed 5 bases at V and 0 bases at J, with 15 bases between. The germline V gene encodes CDR1 SEHNR and CDR2 FQNEAQ (reference sequence). CDR3 length: 16 residues. In nucleotides, the CDR3 is TGTGCCAGCAGCCCCCGCGGGCGGAGAAGCACAGATACGCAGTATTTT. Protein: CASSPRGRRSTDTQYF.

The rearrangement joins TRBV6-1 to TRBJ2-3; D remains ambiguous. The V gene's germline CDR1 is MNHNS and CDR2 SASEGT. The CDR3 is made up of 13 amino acids. V dropped 2 bases and J dropped 1 base, with 4 bases sitting between them. The CDR3 nucleotides are TGTGCCAGCAGTGAAATAGGCACAGATACGCAGTATTTT. Encoded protein: CASSEIGTDTQYF.

This rearrangement joins TRBV5-1 to TRBJ1-1; no clear D. V was clipped by 4 bases and J by 5 bases, with 12 bases between them. The CDR3 spans 13 residues. CDR1 and CDR2 from the germline V gene are SGHRS and YFSETQ. This chain's CDR3 is CASSAVGVTEAFF. The DNA for the CDR3 is TGCGCCAGCAGCGCCGTCGGGGTTACTGAAGCTTTCTTT.

The chain couples TRBV9 to TRBJ1-1; D is undetermined. V was cut by 1 base and J by 4 bases, with 8 bases left in between. In germline, CDR1 is SGDLS, CDR2 YYNGEE. The CDR3 extends over 13 amino acids. CDR3 sequence reads: CASSVSPGTEAFF. As DNA, the CDR3 is TGTGCCAGCAGCGTAAGTCCCGGCACTGAAGCTTTCTTT.

The V call is TRBV11-1, the J call TRBJ1-2; D uncertain. Trimming shortened V by 1 base and J by 2 bases, and 8 bases separated the two germline ends. CDR3 size: 14 residues. The germline gives CDR1 SGHAT, CDR2 FQDESV (reference sequence). The CDR3: CASSLDGRNYGYTF. The CDR3 DNA reads as TGTGCCAGCAGCTTAGACGGGAGAAACTATGGCTACACCTTC.

The genes are TRBV5-1 and TRBJ2-7, with 11 bases aligning to TRBD1. Germline V gives CDR1 SGHRS, CDR2 YFSETQ. This CDR3 is 14 amino acids long. The V segment lost 4 bases and the J segment 3 bases; nucleotides outside the gene matches: 3. The CDR3 nucleotides read TGCGCCAGCAGCGCGGGACAGGGGGGCTACGAGCAGTACTTC. Protein product: CASSAGQGGYEQYF. The whole variable domain, remainder taken from reference TRBV5-1 and TRBJ2-7, is KAGVTQTPRYLIKTRGQQVTLSCSPISGHRSVSWYQQTPGQGLQFLFEYFSETQRNKGNFPGRFSGRQFSNSRSEMNVSTLELGDSALYLCASSAGQGGYEQYFGPGTRLTVT.

The CDR3 sequence: CASSPPGLADSYEQYF. The DNA for the CDR3 is TGCGCCAGCAGCCCGCCGGGACTAGCGGATTCCTACGAGCAGTACTTC. The rearrangement uses TRBV5-1 and TRBJ2-7, with 11 positions matching TRBD2. Looked up from germline, CDR1 is SGHRS and CDR2 is YFSETQ. The CDR3 has 16 residues. Losses at the gene ends were 4 bases for V and 1 base for J; bases not matched to a gene: 7.

This chain joins TRBV15 and TRBJ2-1, with TRBD2 matching over 16 bases. The V gene's germline CDR1 is LNHNV and CDR2 YYDKDF (reference sequence). The trim removed 4 bases at V and 10 bases at J, leaving 10 bases unmatched. The CDR3 loop spans 17 amino acids. This CDR3 is CATSTGTSGRANLEQFF. The CDR3 bases are TGTGCCACCAGCACCGGGACTAGCGGGAGGGCCAATCTGGAGCAGTTCTTC.

The rearrangement uses TRBV7-2 and TRBJ1-1; the D is unclear. The CDR3 consists of 15 residues. V lost 0 bases and J lost 7, with 15 bases in between. CDR1 is SGHTA and CDR2 is FQGNSA in the germline V gene. CDR3 bases: TGTGCCAGCAGCTTAGCGGACGGGGTAGCGGGTGAAGCTTTCTTT. Protein: CASSLADGVAGEAFF.

The rearrangement uses TRBV4-2 and TRBJ2-2, with D perhaps TRBD2 (5 bases). CDR1 and CDR2 (germline): LGHNA, YNFKEQ. V was cut by 0 bases and J by 6 bases, with 11 bases left in between. The CDR3 totals 15 residues. Here the CDR3 DNA reads TGTGCCAGCAGCCAAGAGGGGAGCACCGCCGGGGAGCTGTTTTTT. Its translation: CASSQEGSTAGELFF.

This chain links TRBV20-1 with TRBJ2-1; D possibly corresponds to TRBD2 (6 bases). CDR1 and CDR2 (germline): DFQATT, SNEGSKA (reference sequence). CDR3 length equals 13 residues. Trimming removed 3 bases from V and 4 bases from J, with 10 bases in between. CDR3 DNA: TGCAGTGCTAGTTTCGGGGGATACAATGAGCAGTTCTTC. Residues: CSASFGGYNEQFF.

This clone occurred a few times. The chain recombines TRBV3-1 (or the pseudogene TRBV3-2) with TRBJ1-1, with D possibly matching TRBD1 (5 bases). Trimming cost V 0 bases and J 7 bases, with 9 bases left between them. This CDR3 contains 13 residues. From germline, CDR1 is LGHDT and CDR2 YNNKEL (reference sequence). CDR3 DNA sequence: TGTGCCAGCAGCCAAGATGGGGGGAGTGAAGCTTTCTTT. The encoded protein is CASSQDGGSEAFF.

The sample holds a few counts of this clone. This chain uses TRBV5-5 with TRBJ1-3; D unresolved. CDR3 length: 15 residues. Looked up from germline, CDR1 is SGHKS and CDR2 is YYEKEE (reference sequence). Trimming cost V 3 bases and J 0 bases, with 10 bases left between them. CDR3 protein: CASSSPPFSGNTIYF. CDR3 in DNA: TGTGCCAGCAGCTCCCCCCCCTTCTCTGGAAACACCATATATTTT.

The J gene is TRBJ2-7, the V gene TRBV5-1; 10 positions agree with TRBD2. The CDR3 is made up of 14 amino acids. Germline assignment: CDR1 SGHRS and CDR2 YFSETQ. With V trimmed by 5 bases and J by 2 bases, 4 bases remained unmatched. The CDR3 is CASRVSGGTYEQYF. The CDR3 DNA is TGCGCCAGCAGGGTTAGCGGGGGGACCTACGAGCAGTACTTC.

The rearrangement joins TRBV5-1 to TRBJ2-2; 9 bases fit TRBD1. V dropped 1 base and J dropped 3; count of bases not matched to a gene: 1. CDR1 and CDR2 (germline): SGHRS, YFSETQ. This CDR3 is 15 amino acids long. The CDR3, as DNA: TGCGCCAGCAGCTTGCGGACAGGGGACACCGGGGAGCTGTTTTTT. Protein: CASSLRTGDTGELFF.

The J gene is TRBJ1-1, the V gene TRBV3-1 (or the pseudogene TRBV3-2); 11 bases map to TRBD1. The CDR3 extends over 16 amino acids. Unmatched junction bases numbered 8, after V lost 4 bases and J lost 4 bases. Germline CDR1 is LGHDT and CDR2 is YNNKEL (reference sequence). The CDR3 DNA reads as TGTGCCAGCAGCCTGAGCCCCGGGACAGGGGGCACTGAAGCTTTCTTT. It yields the protein CASSLSPGTGGTEAFF.

The chain has TRBV6-4 and TRBJ1-1; a possible D gene is TRBD1 (6 bases). The germline V and J ends were trimmed by 4 bases and 3 bases, with 9 bases remaining between them. Germline V CDR1 and CDR2: MRHNA, SNTAGT. This CDR3 has 13 residues. CDR3 nucleotide sequence: TGTGCCAGCAGTGCCGGGGGGCACACTGAAGCTTTCTTT. It encodes CASSAGGHTEAFF.

V usage is TRBV5-1 and J usage is TRBJ1-4; unclear D gene. The CDR3 runs to 13 residues. Per the germline V gene, CDR1 is SGHRS and CDR2 is YFSETQ. Trimming removed 0 bases from V and 6 bases from J, with 6 bases in between. For the CDR3, the DNA is TGCGCCAGCAGCTTGGGCAGTTATGAAAAACTGTTTTTT. Translating it yields CASSLGSYEKLFF.

This chain connects TRBV6-5 to TRBJ1-2; 7 bases agree with TRBD1. The CDR3 sequence is 15 residues long. From germline, CDR1 is MNHEY and CDR2 SVGAGI. The trim removed 4 bases at V and 7 bases at J, leaving 12 bases unmatched. The CDR3 protein is CASSSSLTGASGYTF. The CDR3 bases are TGTGCCAGCAGTTCCTCGTTAACAGGGGCGAGTGGCTACACCTTC.

This clone was found once. The V gene is TRBV7-8, the J gene TRBJ1-6, with D unresolved. CDR1 is SGHVS and CDR2 is FQNEAQ in the germline V gene. V was clipped by 5 bases and J by 8 bases, with 16 bases between them. This CDR3 spans 15 amino acids. The DNA of the CDR3 is TGTGCCAGCAGCGGAGGCGAGGGCCGTTATTCACCCCTCCACTTT. Translated: CASSGGEGRYSPLHF.

The chain is built from TRBV2 and TRBJ1-1, with 11 bases fitting TRBD1. Germline V CDR1 and CDR2: SNHLY, FYNNEI. The CDR3 covers 14 residues. J lost 5 bases, V lost 10 bases, and 9 bases had no gene match. This CDR3 reads CATWTGGRKTEAFF. The CDR3 bases are TGTGCCACCTGGACAGGGGGCAGGAAGACTGAAGCTTTCTTT.

This clone came up once. The chain has TRBV7-3 and TRBJ1-2, with 7 bases aligning to TRBD1. This CDR3 has 13 residues. In germline, CDR1 is SGHTA, CDR2 FQGTGA. The junction had 4 bases not matched to a gene; V was cut back by 5 bases and J by 4 bases. The CDR3 protein is CASSRGQFYGYTF. For the CDR3, the DNA is TGTGCCAGCAGCCGGGGACAGTTCTATGGCTACACCTTC.